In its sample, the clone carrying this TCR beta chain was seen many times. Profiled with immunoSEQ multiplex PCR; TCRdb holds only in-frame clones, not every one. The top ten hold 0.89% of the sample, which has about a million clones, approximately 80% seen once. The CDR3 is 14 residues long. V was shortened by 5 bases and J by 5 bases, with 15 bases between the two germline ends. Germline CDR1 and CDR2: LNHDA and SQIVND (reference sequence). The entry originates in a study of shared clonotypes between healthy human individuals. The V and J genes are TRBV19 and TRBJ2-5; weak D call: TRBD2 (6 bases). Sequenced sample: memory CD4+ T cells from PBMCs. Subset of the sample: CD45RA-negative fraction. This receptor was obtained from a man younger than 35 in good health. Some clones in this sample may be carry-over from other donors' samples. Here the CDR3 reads CASSSGGGEETQYF. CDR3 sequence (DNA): TGTGCCAGTAGTTCTGGCGGAGGGGAGGAGACCCAGTACTTC.